The 5 T cell receptor beta chains reported below all come from one sample, sequenced in a study of blood T cells in healthy people across ages (dated by TCRdb to between 2015 and 2016). The library was made by 5' RACE. Sequencing used an Illumina HiSeq 2500. A second PCR of roughly 6 to 11 cycles was performed with a sample-barcoded 5' primer and a J-beta primer mix. In TCRdb, the public reads were trimmed at Q25 with fastp and aligned with MiXCR, with productive beta chains retained. For every CDR3 protein sequence, its rows merge into one entry that carries the most common genes and DNA. A total of some 920,000 distinct CDR3 sequences appear in this sample, just over 50% of them only once. About 22% of the sample lies in the top ten. Specimen: blood. These receptors were taken from a woman in her sixties in good health.

This chain joins TRBV29-1 and TRBJ2-1; 7 bases line up with TRBD2. The V gene end was trimmed by 1 base and the J gene end by 5 bases; junction bases not matched to a gene: 11. The V gene's germline CDR1 is SQVTM and CDR2 ANQGSEA. CDR3 length equals 16 residues. CDR3 loop: CSVEGGLLADHNEQFF. CDR3 bases: TGCAGCGTTGAAGGCGGTTTGCTAGCGGACCACAATGAGCAGTTCTTC.

This clonotype appeared a few times. The chain has TRBV27 and TRBJ2-7; 7 nucleotides match TRBD1. This CDR3 contains 15 residues. The trim removed 4 bases at V and 1 base at J, leaving 7 bases unmatched. Germline V gene data show CDR1 as MNHEY and CDR2 as SMNVEV (reference sequence). In nucleotides, the CDR3 is TGTGCCAGCAGTTCGTCGGGACAGTTTTCCTACGAGCAGTACTTC. Its protein is CASSSSGQFSYEQYF.

The genes are TRBV27 and TRBJ1-5, with 11 nucleotides matching TRBD1. CDR3 length equals 17 residues. Germline V gene data show CDR1 as MNHEY and CDR2 as SMNVEV (reference sequence). Trimming at V came to 5 bases and at J to 3 bases, leaving 9 bases not matched to a gene. The CDR3 reads CASSRNRDRGDNQPQHF. CDR3 in DNA: TGTGCCAGCAGTCGGAACCGGGACAGGGGGGACAATCAGCCCCAGCATTTT.

A few counts support this clonotype. V usage is TRBV9 and J usage is TRBJ1-2; TRBD1 matches 7 bases. With 2 bases clipped from V and 4 bases from J, the junction kept 5 bases outside the gene matches. Germline lookup yields CDR1 SGDLS and CDR2 YYNGEE. This CDR3 contains 14 residues. CDR3 sequence: CASSVDRDSYGYTF. The CDR3 nucleotides are TGTGCCAGCAGCGTCGACCGGGACAGCTATGGCTACACCTTC. Supplemented by reference TRBV9 and TRBJ1-2, the full variable domain reads DSGVTQTPKHLITATGQRVTLRCSPRSGDLSVYWYQQSLDQGLQFLIQYYNGEERAKGNILERFSAQQFPDLHSELNLSSLELGDSALYFCASSVDRDSYGYTFGSGTRLTVV.

This clonotype was recorded a few times. The chain employs TRBV28 and TRBJ1-2; 7 bases fit TRBD1. Trimming took 2 bases from V and 2 from J; bases not matched to a gene: 11. The CDR3 runs 17 residues. The germline gives CDR1 MDHEN, CDR2 SYDVKM. The CDR3 protein is CASSLPGQSLLNYGYTF. The CDR3 nucleotides are TGTGCCAGCAGTTTACCGGGACAGTCTCTCTTAAACTATGGCTACACCTTC.